The 17 T cell receptor beta chains presented below share a single source sample, sequenced in a study of blood T cells in healthy people across ages. Primed by a sample-barcoded 5' primer and a J-beta primer mix, a second PCR proceeded for roughly 6 to 12 cycles. Via MiXCR, TCRdb re-called the 5' RACE reads, giving one row per CDR3 protein. The data show around 1,000,000 distinct CDR3 sequences, with around 25% seen just once and approximately 0.75% held by the top ten. The data were also submitted as part of a second study, on T cells of mothers and their children.

Sample: blood. These receptors all come from a girl aged 2 to 9 in good health.

This chain uses TRBV12-3 or TRBV12-4 with TRBJ2-5; no definite D call. The last part of the DNA fits TRBJ2-7 better; the J call may be wrong. This CDR3 region has 12 residues. In DNA, the CDR3 is TGTGCCAGCAGTTTAAGGAACTACGAGCAGTACTTC. Encoded protein: CASSLRNYEQYF.

This chain links TRBV7-2 with TRBJ2-7, with 11 bases that match TRBD1. The CDR3 runs 15 residues. CDR1 is SGHTA and CDR2 is FQGNSA in the germline V gene. Germline trimming cut 6 bases from V and 3 bases from J; bases unmatched to any gene: 7. For the CDR3, the DNA is TGTGCCAGCAGAGACTCCGGGACAGGGGGCTACGAGCAGTACTTC. Translation gives CASRDSGTGGYEQYF.

V gene TRBV7-9 combines with J gene TRBJ2-5, with unresolved D. Gene TRBJ2-1 matches the end of the DNA better, so the J call may be wrong. The CDR3 runs to 12 residues. Germline V gene sequence: CDR1 SEHNR, CDR2 FQNEAQ (reference sequence). This CDR3 reads CASSSKWQEQFF. The CDR3 DNA is TGTGCCAGCAGCTCCAAGTGGCAGGAGCAGTTCTTC.

This clonotype was detected many times. V gene TRBV29-1 combines with J gene TRBJ2-1; D unclear. CDR1 is SQVTM, CDR2 ANQGSEA, per germline. The CDR3 runs 10 residues. The V end lost 6 bases, the J end lost 9 bases, and 9 bases lay between the germline ends. For the CDR3, the DNA is TGCAGCGTCCTCATGGGTGAGCAGTTCTTC. Its protein is CSVLMGEQFF.

There are a few counts of this clonotype. The chain has TRBV29-1 and TRBJ2-5; 9 nucleotides align to TRBD2. Judging by the DNA end, TRBJ2-7 fits better; the J call may be wrong. The germline V gene has CDR1 SQVTM and CDR2 ANQGSEA. The length of the CDR3 is 13 residues. The CDR3 spells CSVRTSDPSEQYF. CDR3 nucleotides: TGCAGCGTGAGGACTAGCGACCCTTCCGAGCAGTACTTC.

The J gene is TRBJ2-1, the V gene TRBV28; D may be TRBD2 (5 bases). The closer fit of TRBJ2-5 to the DNA end suggests the J call may be wrong. Per the germline V gene, CDR1 is MDHEN and CDR2 is SYDVKM. The CDR3 is 15 residues long. CDR3 amino acids: CASSLSATRRETQYF. CDR3 nucleotide sequence: TGTGCCAGCAGTTTGTCCGCCACTCGGAGGGAGACCCAGTACTTC.

This clonotype was recorded once. The rearrangement joins TRBV7-2 to TRBJ2-5; TRBD2 is a possible D gene (5 bases). Germline CDR1 SGHTA, CDR2 FQGNSA. The CDR3 spans 15 residues. V lost 4 bases and J lost 4, with 16 bases in between. The CDR3 protein is CASSSELGLRETQYF. As DNA, the CDR3 is TGTGCCAGCAGCTCCGAACTAGGTCTCAGAGAGACCCAGTACTTC.

The chain recombines TRBV29-1 with TRBJ2-1; no firm D call. With 6 bases removed from V and 2 bases from J, the gap between germline ends came to 14 bases. Per the germline V gene, CDR1 is SQVTM and CDR2 is ANQGSEA. The CDR3 is 14 residues long. The CDR3 loop reads CSVRLPSTYNEQFF. The CDR3 DNA sequence: TGCAGCGTCCGTCTCCCCAGCACCTACAATGAGCAGTTCTTC.

This clonotype has a handful of counts. The chain links TRBV27 to TRBJ2-5; D is unclear. The end of the DNA aligns better with TRBJ2-7, so the J call may be wrong. The CDR3 totals 13 residues. Germline values: CDR1 MNHEY, CDR2 SMNVEV (reference sequence). CDR3 coding DNA: TGTGCCAGCAGTTTACGCGAGAACTACGAGCAGTACTTC. Protein sequence: CASSLRENYEQYF.

This clonotype has more than one count but fewer than ten. This rearrangement joins TRBV7-8 to TRBJ2-5; the match to TRBD1 covers 10 bases. The CDR3 length is 14 residues. V shed 5 bases, J shed 5 bases, and the junction held 5 bases outside the gene matches. Germline loops: CDR1 SGHVS, CDR2 FQNEAQ. The CDR3 bases are TGTGCCAGCAGCGACAGGGGGCTCAGGGAGACCCAGTACTTC. Translating it yields CASSDRGLRETQYF.

This clonotype turned up a few times. V usage is TRBV28 and J usage is TRBJ2-7; D perhaps matches TRBD1 (6 bases). CDR1 is MDHEN and CDR2 is SYDVKM in the germline V gene. Trimming removed 5 bases from V and 5 bases from J, with 13 bases in between. The CDR3 extends over 13 amino acids. CDR3 sequence (DNA): TGTGCCAGCAGTCTCGGACAGTCCCACGAGCAGTACTTC. Translation gives CASSLGQSHEQYF.

The sample holds a few counts of this clonotype. The V call is TRBV29-1, the J call TRBJ1-1; no definite D call. V lost 4 bases and J 5 bases, leaving 11 bases between the germline ends. The V gene's germline CDR1 is SQVTM and CDR2 ANQGSEA. The CDR3 is made up of 12 amino acids. In DNA form, the CDR3 reads TGCAGCGTTGTGGAAGAAGGGACTGAAGCTTTCTTT. This gives the protein CSVVEEGTEAFF.

A few counts support this clonotype. The chain is built from TRBV6-2 or TRBV6-3 and TRBJ2-4, with TRBD1 as a possible D gene (6 bases). The germline V and J ends were trimmed by 9 bases and 0 bases, with 15 bases remaining between them. The CDR3 has 15 amino acids. From germline, CDR1 is MNHEY and CDR2 SVGEGT. DNA of the CDR3: TGTGCCAGAAAAGGGACATACTTAGCCAAAAACATTCAGTACTTC. Its translation is CARKGTYLAKNIQYF.

This clonotype came up a few times. This chain connects TRBV5-1 to TRBJ2-5, with TRBD1 matching 9 bases. CDR3 size: 14 residues. Germline-derived CDR1 and CDR2 are SGHRS and YFSETQ. The junction had 6 bases not matched to a gene; V was cut back by 5 bases and J by 4 bases. The CDR3 protein is CASSPGTGRETQYF. CDR3 coding DNA: TGCGCCAGCAGTCCCGGGACAGGGCGAGAGACCCAGTACTTC.

This chain's CDR3 is CASSLLRTGGEKLFF. The CDR3 bases are TGTGCCAGCAGCTTACTAAGGACAGGAGGGGAAAAACTGTTTTTT. The gene calls are TRBV7-2 and TRBJ1-4; 7 bases match TRBD1. V was clipped by 2 bases and J by 8 bases; unmatched bases: 8. The CDR3 is 15 amino acids. The germline V gene encodes CDR1 SGHTA and CDR2 FQGNSA.

V gene TRBV14 combines with J gene TRBJ2-2; D uncertain. The CDR3 length is 13 residues. V was pared by 3 bases and J by 7 bases, with 9 bases between. CDR1 is SGHDN, CDR2 FVKESK, per germline. The CDR3 nucleotides read TGTGCCAGCAGCCACGCCGGTGGCGGGGAGCTGTTTTTT. It translates to CASSHAGGGELFF.

This chain links TRBV7-2 with TRBJ2-3; D is uncertain. The V gene lost 4 bases and the J gene lost 3 bases, with 11 bases spanning the gap. Germline CDR1 reads SGHTA; CDR2 reads FQGNSA. CDR3 length: 14 residues. In DNA, the CDR3 is TGTGCCAGCAGCTCGGGTCGGTGGACAGATACGCAGTATTTT. Protein sequence: CASSSGRWTDTQYF.